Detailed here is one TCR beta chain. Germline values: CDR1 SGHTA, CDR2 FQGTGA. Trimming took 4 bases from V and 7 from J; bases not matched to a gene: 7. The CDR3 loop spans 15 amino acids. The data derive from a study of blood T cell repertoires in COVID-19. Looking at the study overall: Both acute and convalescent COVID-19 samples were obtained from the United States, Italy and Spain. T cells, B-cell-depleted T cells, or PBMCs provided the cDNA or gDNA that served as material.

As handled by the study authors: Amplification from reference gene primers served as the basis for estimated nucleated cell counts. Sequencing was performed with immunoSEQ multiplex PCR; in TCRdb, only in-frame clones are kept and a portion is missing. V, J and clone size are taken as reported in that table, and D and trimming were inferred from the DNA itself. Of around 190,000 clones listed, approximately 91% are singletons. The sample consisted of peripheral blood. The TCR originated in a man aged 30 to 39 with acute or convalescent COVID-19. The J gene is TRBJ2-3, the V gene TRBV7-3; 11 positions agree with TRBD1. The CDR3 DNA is TGTGCCAGCAGCTCGGACAGGGGGCTCGAGAATACGCAGTATTTT. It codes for CASSSDRGLENTQYF. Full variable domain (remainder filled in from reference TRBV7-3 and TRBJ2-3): GAGVSQTPSNKVTEKGKYVELRCDPISGHTALYWYRQSLGQGPEFLIYFQGTGAADDSGLPNDRFFAVRPEGSVSTLKIQRTERGDSAVYLCASSSDRGLENTQYFGPGTRLTVL.